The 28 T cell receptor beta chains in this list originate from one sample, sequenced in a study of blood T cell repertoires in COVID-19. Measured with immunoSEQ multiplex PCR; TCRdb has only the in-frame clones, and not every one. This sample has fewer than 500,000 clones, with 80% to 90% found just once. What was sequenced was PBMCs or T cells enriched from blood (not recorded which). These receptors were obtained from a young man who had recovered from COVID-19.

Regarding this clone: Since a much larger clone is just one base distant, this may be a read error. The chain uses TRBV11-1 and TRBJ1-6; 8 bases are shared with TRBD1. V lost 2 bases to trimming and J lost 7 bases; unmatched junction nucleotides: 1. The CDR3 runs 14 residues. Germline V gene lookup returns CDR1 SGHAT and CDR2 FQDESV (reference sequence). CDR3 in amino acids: CASSLWTGNSPLHF. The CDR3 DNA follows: TGTGCCAGCAGCTTATGGACAGGGAATTCACCCCTCCACTTT.

CDR3 sequence: CASSYGTSGDYEQYF. Here the CDR3 DNA reads TGTGCCAGCAGCTACGGGACTAGCGGGGACTACGAGCAGTACTTC. This sequence joins TRBV9 and TRBJ2-7, with 13 bases lining up with TRBD2. The CDR3 consists of 15 residues. J lost 3 bases, V lost 4 bases, and 4 bases had no gene match. Germline loops: CDR1 SGDLS, CDR2 YYNGEE.

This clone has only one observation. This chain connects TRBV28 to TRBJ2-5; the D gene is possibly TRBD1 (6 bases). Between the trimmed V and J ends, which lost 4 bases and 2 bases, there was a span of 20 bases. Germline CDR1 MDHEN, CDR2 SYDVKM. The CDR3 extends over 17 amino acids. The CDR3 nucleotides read TGTGCCAGCAGTTCCTCAGGGGCATCGGGTCCGCAAGAGACCCAGTACTTC. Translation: CASSSSGASGPQETQYF.

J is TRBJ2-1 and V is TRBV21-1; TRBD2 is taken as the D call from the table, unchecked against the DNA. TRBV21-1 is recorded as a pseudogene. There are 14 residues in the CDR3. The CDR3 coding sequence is TGTGCCAGCAGCATCGGGCGGGGGAACAATGAGCAGTTCTTC. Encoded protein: CASSIGRGNNEQFF.

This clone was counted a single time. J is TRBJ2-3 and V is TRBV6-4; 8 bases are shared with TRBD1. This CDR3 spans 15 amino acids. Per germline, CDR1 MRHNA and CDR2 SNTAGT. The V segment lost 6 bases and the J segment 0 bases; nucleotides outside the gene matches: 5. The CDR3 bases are TGTGCCAGCAGCCCGACAGGGGCTAGCACAGATACGCAGTATTTT. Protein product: CASSPTGASTDTQYF.

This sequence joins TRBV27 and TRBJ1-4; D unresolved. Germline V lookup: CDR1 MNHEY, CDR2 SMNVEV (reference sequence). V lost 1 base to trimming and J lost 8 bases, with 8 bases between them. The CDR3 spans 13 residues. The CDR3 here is CASSLLDGEKLFF. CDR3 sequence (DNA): TGTGCCAGCAGTTTATTAGACGGGGAAAAACTGTTTTTT.

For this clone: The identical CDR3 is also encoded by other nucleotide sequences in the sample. CDR3 nucleotide sequence: TGCGCCAGCAGCTTGGAACTAGCGGCCTACAATGAGCAGTTCTTC. It codes for CASSLELAAYNEQFF. The rearrangement links TRBV5-1 to TRBJ2-1, with 8 bases fitting TRBD2. With V trimmed by 0 bases and J by 2 bases, 1 base remained unmatched. CDR1 is SGHRS and CDR2 is YFSETQ in the germline V gene. The CDR3 spans 15 residues.

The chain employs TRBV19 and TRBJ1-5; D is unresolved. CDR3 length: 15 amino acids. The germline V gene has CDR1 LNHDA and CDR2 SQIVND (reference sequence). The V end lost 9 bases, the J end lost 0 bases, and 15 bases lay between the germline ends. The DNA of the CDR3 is TGTGCCAGCTCGAACCGACGCGGTAGCAATCAGCCCCAGCATTTT. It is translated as CASSNRRGSNQPQHF.

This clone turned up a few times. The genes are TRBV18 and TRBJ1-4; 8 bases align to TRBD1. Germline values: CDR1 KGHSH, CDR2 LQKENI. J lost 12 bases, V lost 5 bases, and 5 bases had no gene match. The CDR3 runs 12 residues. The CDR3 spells CASSSTGGELFF. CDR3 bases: TGTGCCAGCTCATCAACAGGGGGAGAACTGTTTTTT.

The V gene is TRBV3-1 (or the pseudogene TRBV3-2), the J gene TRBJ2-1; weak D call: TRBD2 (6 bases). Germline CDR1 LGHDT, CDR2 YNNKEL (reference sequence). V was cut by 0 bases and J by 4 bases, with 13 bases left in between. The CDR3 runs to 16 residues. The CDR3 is CASSQDVAELYNEQFF. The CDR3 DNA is TGTGCCAGCAGCCAAGATGTAGCGGAACTTTACAATGAGCAGTTCTTC.

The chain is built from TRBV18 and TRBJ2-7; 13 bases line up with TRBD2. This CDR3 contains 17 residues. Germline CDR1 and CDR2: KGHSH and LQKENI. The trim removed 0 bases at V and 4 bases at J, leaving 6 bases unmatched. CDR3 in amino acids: CASSPPQRGLAGYEQYF. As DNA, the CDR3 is TGTGCCAGCTCACCACCCCAGCGGGGACTAGCGGGATACGAGCAGTACTTC.

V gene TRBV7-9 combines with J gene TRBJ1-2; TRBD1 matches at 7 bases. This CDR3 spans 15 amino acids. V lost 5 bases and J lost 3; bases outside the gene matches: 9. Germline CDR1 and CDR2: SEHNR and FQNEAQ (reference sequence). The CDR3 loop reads CASSARDRGHYGYTF. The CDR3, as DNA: TGTGCCAGCAGCGCCCGGGACAGAGGACACTATGGCTACACCTTC.

The CDR3 nucleotides are TGTGCCAGCAGCTTATTTAGCGGGAGCGACAATGAGCAGTTCTTC. It is translated as CASSLFSGSDNEQFF. The rearrangement links TRBV11-2 to TRBJ2-1; 9 bases agree with TRBD2. The junction had 4 bases not matched to a gene; V was cut back by 2 bases and J by 5 bases. CDR3 size: 15 residues. The germline V gene has CDR1 SGHAT and CDR2 FQNNGV.

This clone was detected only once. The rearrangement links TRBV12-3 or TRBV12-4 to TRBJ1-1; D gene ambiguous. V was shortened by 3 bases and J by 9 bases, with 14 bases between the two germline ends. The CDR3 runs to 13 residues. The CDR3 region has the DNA TGTGCCAGCAGTTTCGGTGCCGTCGAGAAAGCTTTCTTT. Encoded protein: CASSFGAVEKAFF.

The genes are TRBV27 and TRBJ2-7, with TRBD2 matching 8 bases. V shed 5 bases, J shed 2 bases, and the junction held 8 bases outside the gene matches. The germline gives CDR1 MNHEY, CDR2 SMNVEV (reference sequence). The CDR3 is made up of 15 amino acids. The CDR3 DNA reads TGTGCCAGCAGTCCAGCGGGAGCTTTTACCTACGAGCAGTACTTC. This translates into CASSPAGAFTYEQYF.

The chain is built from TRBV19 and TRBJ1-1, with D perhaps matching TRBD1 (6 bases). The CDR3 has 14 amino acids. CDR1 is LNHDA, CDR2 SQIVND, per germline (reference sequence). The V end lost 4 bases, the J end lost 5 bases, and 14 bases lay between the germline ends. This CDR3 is CASSKGGAGTEAFF. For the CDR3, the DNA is TGTGCCAGTAGTAAGGGGGGGGCGGGAACTGAAGCTTTCTTT.

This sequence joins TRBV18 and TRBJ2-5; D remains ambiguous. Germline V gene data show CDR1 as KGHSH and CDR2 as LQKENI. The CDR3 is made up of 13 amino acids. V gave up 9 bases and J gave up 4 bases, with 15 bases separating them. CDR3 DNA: TGTGCCAGTACTACGGAAGATGGAGAGACCCAGTACTTC. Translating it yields CASTTEDGETQYF.

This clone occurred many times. DNA of the CDR3: TGTGCCAGCAGTTTAAGAGACACAGATACGCAGTATTTT. Protein product: CASSLRDTDTQYF. The chain uses TRBV27 and TRBJ2-3; D not resolved. The CDR3 runs 13 residues. Germline V CDR1 and CDR2: MNHEY, SMNVEV (reference sequence). V was trimmed by 2 bases and J by 2 bases, leaving 5 bases between them.

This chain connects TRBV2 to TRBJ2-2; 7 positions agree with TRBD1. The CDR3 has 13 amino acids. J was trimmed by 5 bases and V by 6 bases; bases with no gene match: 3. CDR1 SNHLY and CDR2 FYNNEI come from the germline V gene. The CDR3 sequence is CASSNRGTGELFF. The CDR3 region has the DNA TGTGCCAGCAGCAACAGGGGTACCGGGGAGCTGTTTTTT.

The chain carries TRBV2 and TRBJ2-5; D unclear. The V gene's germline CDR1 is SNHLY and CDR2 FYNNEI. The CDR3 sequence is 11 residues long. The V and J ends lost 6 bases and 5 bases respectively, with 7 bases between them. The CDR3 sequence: CASSLRETQYF. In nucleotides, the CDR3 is TGTGCCAGCAGCTTGCGGGAGACCCAGTACTTC.

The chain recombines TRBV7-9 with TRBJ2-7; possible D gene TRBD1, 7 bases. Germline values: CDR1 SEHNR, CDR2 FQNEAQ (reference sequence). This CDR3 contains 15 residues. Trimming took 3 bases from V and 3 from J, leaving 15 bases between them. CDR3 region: CASSLRAGGGYEQYF. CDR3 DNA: TGTGCCAGCAGCTTGAGGGCAGGGGGAGGCTACGAGCAGTACTTC. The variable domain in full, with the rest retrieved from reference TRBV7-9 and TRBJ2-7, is DTGVSQNPRHKITKRGQNVTFRCDPISEHNRLYWYRQTLGQGPEFLTYFQNEAQLEKSRLLSDRFSAERPKGSFSTLEIQRTEQGDSAMYLCASSLRAGGGYEQYFGPGTRLTVT.

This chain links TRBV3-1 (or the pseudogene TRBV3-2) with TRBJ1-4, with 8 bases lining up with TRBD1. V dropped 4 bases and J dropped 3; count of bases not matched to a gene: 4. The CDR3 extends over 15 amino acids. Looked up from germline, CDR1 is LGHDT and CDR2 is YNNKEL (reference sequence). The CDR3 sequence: CASSPWDRPNEKLFF. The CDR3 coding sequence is TGTGCCAGCAGCCCCTGGGACAGGCCTAATGAAAAACTGTTTTTT.

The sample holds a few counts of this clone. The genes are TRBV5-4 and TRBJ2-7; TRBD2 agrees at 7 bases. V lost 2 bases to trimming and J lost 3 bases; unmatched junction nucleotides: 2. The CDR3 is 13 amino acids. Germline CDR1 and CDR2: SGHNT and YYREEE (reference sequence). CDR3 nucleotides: TGTGCCAGCAGCTTAGCTAGCGGCTACGAGCAGTACTTC. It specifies CASSLASGYEQYF.

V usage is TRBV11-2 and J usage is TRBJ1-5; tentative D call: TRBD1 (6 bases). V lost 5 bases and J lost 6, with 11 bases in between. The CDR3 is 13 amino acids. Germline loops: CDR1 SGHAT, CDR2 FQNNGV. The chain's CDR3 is CASSKGEGQPQHF. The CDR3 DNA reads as TGTGCCAGCAGCAAGGGGGAGGGTCAGCCCCAGCATTTT.

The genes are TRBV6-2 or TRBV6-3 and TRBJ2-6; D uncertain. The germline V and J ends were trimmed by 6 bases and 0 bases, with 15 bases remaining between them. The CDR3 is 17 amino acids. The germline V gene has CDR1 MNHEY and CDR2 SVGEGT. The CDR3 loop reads CASSPPRSDSGANVLTF. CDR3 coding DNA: TGTGCCAGCAGCCCCCCGCGGTCAGACTCTGGGGCCAACGTCCTGACTTTC.

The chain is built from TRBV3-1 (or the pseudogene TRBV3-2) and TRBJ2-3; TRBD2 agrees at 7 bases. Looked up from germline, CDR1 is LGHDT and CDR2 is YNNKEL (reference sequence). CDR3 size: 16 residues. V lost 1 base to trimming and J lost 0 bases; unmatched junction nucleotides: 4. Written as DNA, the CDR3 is TGTGCCAGCAGCCAAGGGGCGCGGGAGAGCACAGATACGCAGTATTTT. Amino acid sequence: CASSQGARESTDTQYF.

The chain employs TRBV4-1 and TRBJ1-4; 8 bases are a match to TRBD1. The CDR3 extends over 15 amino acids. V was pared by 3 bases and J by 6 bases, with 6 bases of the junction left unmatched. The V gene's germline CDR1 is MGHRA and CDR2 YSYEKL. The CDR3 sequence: CASSQEQGVYEKLFF. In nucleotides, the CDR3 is TGCGCCAGCAGCCAGGAACAGGGGGTTTATGAAAAACTGTTTTTT.

CDR3 bases: TGTGCCAGCAGTTTGGGGGGGAAATCAGATACGCAGTATTTT. Amino acid sequence: CASSLGGKSDTQYF. The chain links TRBV28 to TRBJ2-3; 7 positions match TRBD2. Unmatched junction bases numbered 4, after V lost 3 bases and J lost 4 bases. The CDR3 contains 14 residues. CDR1 and CDR2 from the germline V gene are MDHEN and SYDVKM.